Each of the 18 T cell receptor beta chains below was sequenced from the same sample in a study of T cells in Graves' hyperthyroidism and ophthalmopathy. Authors of the study amplified TCR beta CDR3 regions from RNA transcripts. In the first-round RT-PCR of the TCR CDR3, the HTBI primer set was used. One entry per CDR3 protein results from TCRdb running MiXCR on the multiplex PCR reads. The repertoire consists of more than 350,000 distinct CDR3 sequences, with roughly 15% occurring once and the leading ten covering around a fifth. The sample taken for sequencing was blood. The receptors stem from a woman in her twenties or thirties with Graves' ophthalmopathy.

Ten or more counts support this clonotype. The chain recombines TRBV7-8 with TRBJ2-7; 7 bases match TRBD2. Per germline, CDR1 SGHVS and CDR2 FQNEAQ. V lost 1 base and J lost 2; bases outside the gene matches: 11. This CDR3 has 17 amino acids. The CDR3 reads CASSLGRDSRGAYEQYF. CDR3 in DNA: TGTGCCAGCAGCTTAGGCCGAGACAGCCGGGGGGCCTACGAGCAGTACTTC. Combining the CDR3 with reference TRBV7-8 and TRBJ2-7 gives the whole variable domain GAGVSQSPRYKVAKRGQDVALRCDPISGHVSLFWYQQALGQGPEFLTYFQNEAQLDKSGLPSDRFFAERPEGSVSTLKIQRTQQEDSAVYLCASSLGRDSRGAYEQYFGPGTRLTVT.

This clonotype was observed a handful of times. This rearrangement joins TRBV5-4 to TRBJ2-5; TRBD2 is a possible D gene (6 bases). CDR1 and CDR2 (germline): SGHNT, YYREEE (reference sequence). The CDR3 has 15 amino acids. The V end was cut by 4 bases, the J end by 2 bases, with 15 bases between. CDR3 in amino acids: CASSLTPGTQETQYF. CDR3 DNA: TGTGCCAGCAGCCTTACCCCCGGGACTCAAGAGACCCAGTACTTC.

This chain uses TRBV28 with TRBJ2-7; 9 bases are a match to TRBD1. CDR1 and CDR2 (germline): MDHEN, SYDVKM. The length of the CDR3 is 15 residues. The V segment lost 6 bases and the J segment 5 bases; nucleotides outside the gene matches: 11. The CDR3 coding sequence is TGTGCCAGCAGCCGTCCCGGGACAGGGTCAGACGAGCAGTACTTC. This encodes CASSRPGTGSDEQYF. Together with reference TRBV28 and TRBJ2-7, the CDR3 gives the full variable domain: DVKVTQSSRYLVKRTGEKVFLECVQDMDHENMFWYRQDPGLGLRLIYFSYDVKMKEKGDIPEGYSVSREKKERFSLILESASTNQTSMYLCASSRPGTGSDEQYFGPGTRLTVT.

This clonotype showed up many times. V is TRBV20-1 and J is TRBJ2-1; 9 nucleotides agree with TRBD2. Looked up from germline, CDR1 is DFQATT and CDR2 is SNEGSKA (reference sequence). V lost 3 bases and J lost 7; bases outside the gene matches: 10. CDR3 size: 15 residues. For the CDR3, the DNA is TGCAGTGCTAGGCCCTTGCGGGGGGGAACTAATGAGCAGTTCTTC. It translates to CSARPLRGGTNEQFF.

This clonotype was detected ten times or more. The J gene is TRBJ1-2, the V gene TRBV2, with D unclear. V lost 6 bases to trimming and J lost 7 bases, with 12 bases between them. The CDR3 spans 12 residues. Germline assignment: CDR1 SNHLY and CDR2 FYNNEI. DNA of the CDR3: TGTGCCAGCAGGGTGGCAGTTAGTGGCTACACCTTC. Translated: CASRVAVSGYTF.

A word on this clonotype: A much larger clone lies a single base off, so this may be a read error. V usage is TRBV11-1 and J usage is TRBJ1-5; no clear D. The CDR3 is 16 residues long. In germline, CDR1 is SGHAT, CDR2 FQDESV (reference sequence). DNA for the CDR3: TGTGCCGGCAGCTTAGCGCGGCCAACGGGCAATCAGCCCCAGCATTTT. Translated: CAGSLARPTGNQPQHF.

The table lists this clonotype with many counts. J is TRBJ1-1 and V is TRBV29-1; no clear D. The V and J ends lost 4 bases and 2 bases respectively, with 11 bases between them. CDR1 and CDR2 (germline): SQVTM, ANQGSEA. There are 13 residues in the CDR3. CDR3: CSVVNTKNTEAFF. In nucleotides, the CDR3 is TGCAGCGTTGTGAACACCAAAAACACTGAAGCTTTCTTT.

This clonotype was seen a handful of times. This chain uses TRBV20-1 with TRBJ1-3, with a possible D match to TRBD1 (5 bases). Trimming took 3 bases from V and 4 from J, leaving 10 bases between them. Per germline, CDR1 DFQATT and CDR2 SNEGSKA (reference sequence). The CDR3 is 13 amino acids. CDR3 sequence reads: CSARDTSGNTIYF. CDR3 in DNA: TGCAGTGCTAGGGACACCTCGGGAAACACCATATATTTT.

This clonotype was recorded a few times. J is TRBJ2-6 and V is TRBV7-9; 12 bases agree with TRBD1. V lost 5 bases to trimming and J lost 2 bases; unmatched junction nucleotides: 4. This CDR3 is 17 amino acids long. Germline V gene lookup returns CDR1 SEHNR and CDR2 FQNEAQ (reference sequence). The CDR3 spells CASSQGQGAPGANVLTF. CDR3 sequence (DNA): TGTGCCAGCAGCCAGGGACAGGGGGCGCCTGGGGCCAACGTCCTGACTTTC.

This clonotype has a count of ten or more. The chain uses TRBV27 and TRBJ2-1, with 10 bases that match TRBD1. This CDR3 is 15 amino acids long. Germline V CDR1 and CDR2: MNHEY, SMNVEV (reference sequence). After removal of 3 bases from V and 9 bases from J, the junction contained 8 bases not matched to a gene. CDR3 residues: CASSLWTGGSSEQFF. CDR3 sequence (DNA): TGTGCCAGCAGTTTGTGGACAGGGGGTTCAAGTGAGCAGTTCTTC.

This clonotype was seen ten or more times. This chain uses TRBV28 with TRBJ1-1, with 11 positions matching TRBD1. CDR1 and CDR2 from the germline V gene are MDHEN and SYDVKM. The junction had 10 bases not matched to a gene; V was cut back by 6 bases and J by 10 bases. The CDR3 consists of 14 residues. The CDR3 DNA reads as TGTGCCAGCAGGGCCGAGGACAGGGGGCCGGGAGCTTTCTTT. Translating it yields CASRAEDRGPGAFF.

CDR3 in amino acids: CASSPPTDSVVAKNIQYF. The CDR3 bases are TGTGCCAGCAGTCCCCCCACCGACAGTGTGGTAGCCAAAAACATTCAGTACTTC. This sequence joins TRBV28 and TRBJ2-4, with a weak D call TRBD1 (5 bases). CDR3 length: 18 amino acids. V was cut by 5 bases and J by 0 bases, with 20 bases left in between. The germline V gene has CDR1 MDHEN and CDR2 SYDVKM.

In its sample, this clonotype was seen many times. The CDR3 spells CSVFPNSEAFF. CDR3 in DNA: TGCAGTGTTTTTCCGAACTCCGAAGCTTTCTTT. The chain combines TRBV20-1 with TRBJ1-1; D ambiguous. The CDR3 is made up of 11 amino acids. V lost 7 bases and J 8 bases, leaving 14 bases between the germline ends. Germline V gene sequence: CDR1 DFQATT, CDR2 SNEGSKA (reference sequence).

In its sample, this clonotype was seen many times. The J gene is TRBJ2-1, the V gene TRBV28, with D possibly matching TRBD2 (6 bases). This CDR3 spans 16 amino acids. Deletions cut 5 bases from V and 3 bases from J, with 17 bases between. From germline, CDR1 is MDHEN and CDR2 SYDVKM. The CDR3 region is CASSPAGTPYYNEQFF. CDR3 coding DNA: TGTGCCAGCAGTCCCGCCGGGACTCCATACTACAATGAGCAGTTCTTC.

The V gene is TRBV30, the J gene TRBJ2-7; 11 bases are a match to TRBD1. J gave up 7 bases and V 5 bases, and 7 bases lay outside the gene matches. CDR1 and CDR2 from the germline V gene are GTSNPN and SVGIG (reference sequence). The CDR3 runs 13 residues. The CDR3 bases are TGTGCCTGGGCTGGACAGGGGGCAGGAGAGCAGTACTTC. This codes for CAWAGQGAGEQYF.

This clonotype appeared many times. This chain links TRBV30 with TRBJ2-3, with TRBD1 as a possible D gene (6 bases). The CDR3 is 14 amino acids. Trimming shortened V by 2 bases and J by 1 base, and 10 bases separated the two germline ends. Germline-derived CDR1 and CDR2 are GTSNPN and SVGIG (reference sequence). The CDR3 DNA reads TGTGCCTGGAGTTTAGAGGGGGGCACAGATACGCAGTATTTT. The encoded protein is CAWSLEGGTDTQYF.

V is TRBV27 and J is TRBJ2-5, with D unresolved. CDR3 length: 14 amino acids. Germline V CDR1 and CDR2: MNHEY, SMNVEV (reference sequence). Trimming shortened V by 6 bases and J by 2 bases, and 13 bases separated the two germline ends. CDR3 protein: CASSRFNGQETQYF. In DNA form, the CDR3 reads TGTGCCAGCAGCCGTTTTAATGGGCAAGAGACCCAGTACTTC.

This clonotype has a handful of counts. A much larger clone lies one base from this, so it may be a read error. This chain uses TRBV28 with TRBJ1-1; possibly TRBD1 for D (6 bases). CDR1 is MDHEN and CDR2 is SYDVKM in the germline V gene. CDR3 length: 12 residues. V lost 2 bases and J 9 bases, leaving 10 bases between the germline ends. The CDR3 nucleotides are TGTGCCAGCAGTTTAGGGGGGGCAAAAGCTTTCTTT. Residues: CASSLGGAKAFF.